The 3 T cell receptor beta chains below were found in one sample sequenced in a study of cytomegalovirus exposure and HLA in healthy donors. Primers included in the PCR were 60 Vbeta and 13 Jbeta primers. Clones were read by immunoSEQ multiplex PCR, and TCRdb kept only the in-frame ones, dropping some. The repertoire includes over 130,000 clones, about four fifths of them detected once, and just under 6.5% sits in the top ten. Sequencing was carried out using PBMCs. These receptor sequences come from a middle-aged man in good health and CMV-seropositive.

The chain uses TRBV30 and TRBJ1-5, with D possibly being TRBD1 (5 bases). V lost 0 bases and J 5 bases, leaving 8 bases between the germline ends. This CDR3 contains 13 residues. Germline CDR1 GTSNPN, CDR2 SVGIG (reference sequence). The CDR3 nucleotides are TGTGCCTGGAGTGTACGGGGGGATCAGCCCCAGCATTTT. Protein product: CAWSVRGDQPQHF.

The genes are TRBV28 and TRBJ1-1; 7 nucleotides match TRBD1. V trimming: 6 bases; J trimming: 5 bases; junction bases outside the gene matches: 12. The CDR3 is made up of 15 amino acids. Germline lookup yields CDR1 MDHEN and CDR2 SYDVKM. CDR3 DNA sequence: TGTGCCAGCAGCGACAAAGTCACAGGGGCGACTGAAGCTTTCTTT. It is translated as CASSDKVTGATEAFF.

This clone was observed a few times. The CDR3 sequence is CASSPSFIPYEQYF. In nucleotides, the CDR3 is TGTGCCAGCAGCCCCTCCTTTATCCCGTACGAGCAGTACTTC. This rearrangement joins TRBV9 to TRBJ2-7; no definite D call. This CDR3 contains 14 residues. Germline V gives CDR1 SGDLS, CDR2 YYNGEE. The V end lost 4 bases, the J end lost 4 bases, and 15 bases lay between the germline ends. The entire variable domain, with the rest obtained from reference TRBV9 and TRBJ2-7, is as follows: DSGVTQTPKHLITATGQRVTLRCSPRSGDLSVYWYQQSLDQGLQFLIQYYNGEERAKGNILERFSAQQFPDLHSELNLSSLELGDSALYFCASSPSFIPYEQYFGPGTRLTVT.